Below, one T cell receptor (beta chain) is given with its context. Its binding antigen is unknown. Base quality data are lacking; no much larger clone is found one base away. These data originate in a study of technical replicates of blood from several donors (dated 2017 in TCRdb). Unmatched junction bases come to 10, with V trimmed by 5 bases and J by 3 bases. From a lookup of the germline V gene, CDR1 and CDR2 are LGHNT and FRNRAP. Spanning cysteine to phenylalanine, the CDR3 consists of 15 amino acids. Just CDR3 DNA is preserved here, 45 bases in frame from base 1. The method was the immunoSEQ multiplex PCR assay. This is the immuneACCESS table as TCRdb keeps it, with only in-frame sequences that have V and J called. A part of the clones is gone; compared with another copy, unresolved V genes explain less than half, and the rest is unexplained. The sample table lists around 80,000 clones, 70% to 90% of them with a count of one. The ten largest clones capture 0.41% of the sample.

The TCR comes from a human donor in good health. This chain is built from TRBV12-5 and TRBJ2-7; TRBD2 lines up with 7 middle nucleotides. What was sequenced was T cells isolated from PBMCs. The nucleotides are TGTGCTAGTGGTCTCTCGGGAGGCTCGTTCTACGAGCAGTACTTC. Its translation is CASGLSGGSFYEQYF.